This T cell receptor (beta chain) appears in the sequencing data of a study of T cell changes during pregnancy in multiple sclerosis. This clone was seen once. Trimming cost V 0 bases and J 5 bases, with 10 bases left between them. CDR1 is SGHDN and CDR2 is FVKESK in the germline V gene. This CDR3 is built from 14 residues. The table came from immunoSEQ multiplex PCR; TCRdb's copy has only in-frame clones and leaves some out. Of about 87,000 clones listed, over 85% are singletons. Source: peripheral blood, taken in the third trimester of pregnancy. This TCR came from a female donor in good health, enrolled as a control in a pregnancy study. The J gene is TRBJ2-5, the V gene TRBV14; no definite D call. This CDR3 is CASSQDEVEETQYF. The DNA of the CDR3 is TGTGCCAGCAGCCAAGATGAGGTTGAGGAGACCCAGTACTTC.